This paragraph covers one T cell receptor beta chain sequence. These data come from a study of blood T cell repertoires in COVID-19. Background on the study: Samples came from the United States, Italy and Spain, spanning acute and convalescent COVID-19. The analysed material was cDNA or gDNA that came from T cells, B-cell-depleted T cells, or PBMCs.

In the original processing: Amplified reference gene primers provided the basis for estimating nucleated cell counts. Assay used: immunoSEQ multiplex PCR; TCRdb lists only in-frame clones, some missing. V and J calls and clone size follow that table, whereas D and trimming were derived from the DNA. Among around 190,000 clones, roughly nine tenths were seen once, and the ten largest hold 1.5% to 2%. Trimming took 8 bases from V and 2 from J; bases not matched to a gene: 4. Per the germline V gene, CDR1 is MNHEY and CDR2 is SVGAGI. The CDR3 consists of 14 residues. The sequence derives from a man aged 18 to 29 who had recovered from COVID-19. The chain recombines TRBV6-5 with TRBJ1-4; TRBD1 agrees at 8 bases. Specimen: peripheral blood. The DNA for the CDR3 is TGTGCCAGCTCTAACAGGGGGACTAATGAAAAACTGTTTTTT. Its protein product is CASSNRGTNEKLFF.